Below, 15 T cell receptor beta chains from the same sample are listed, as sequenced in a study of PD-L1 blockade in urothelial cancer. Profiled with immunoSEQ multiplex PCR; TCRdb holds only in-frame clones, not every one. The table shows roughly 24,000 clones, with roughly 90% occurring only once. Sample: PBMCs, taken around atezolizumab (anti-PD-L1) treatment. These receptors were taken from a man in his 60s with urothelial cancer.

This clone was counted only a few times. This chain joins TRBV5-5 and TRBJ1-5; TRBD1 aligns across 7 bases. The V and J ends lost 3 bases and 2 bases, in that order; junction bases with no gene match: 8. Germline V CDR1 and CDR2: SGHKS, YYEKEE (reference sequence). The CDR3 runs 16 residues. In DNA form, the CDR3 reads TGTGCCAGCAGCTCGGCAGGGGGTTCTGGCAATCAGCCCCAGCATTTT. Amino acid sequence: CASSSAGGSGNQPQHF.

This clone was counted a few times. The chain uses TRBV29-1 and TRBJ2-7; TRBD2 agrees at 7 bases. The CDR3 is 14 amino acids. The germline CDR1 and CDR2 sequences are SQVTM and ANQGSEA. Germline trimming cut 5 bases from V and 9 bases from J; bases unmatched to any gene: 16. The CDR3: CSVISASGRSVQYF. The CDR3 bases are TGCAGCGTTATCAGTGCTAGCGGACGATCCGTGCAGTACTTC.

The CDR3, as DNA: TGTGCCAGTACCGCAACAGGGATTTCTCAGCCCCAGCATTTT. Protein sequence: CASTATGISQPQHF. The gene calls are TRBV19 and TRBJ1-5, with a possible D match to TRBD1 (6 bases). Looked up from germline, CDR1 is LNHDA and CDR2 is SQIVND (reference sequence). Trimming left V 7 bases short and J 6 bases short, with 16 bases between. The CDR3 consists of 14 residues.

The rearrangement joins TRBV5-1 to TRBJ2-3; 7 positions agree with TRBD2. CDR1 and CDR2 (germline): SGHRS, YFSETQ. The V segment lost 0 bases and the J segment 2 bases; nucleotides outside the gene matches: 6. The CDR3 sequence is 16 residues long. CDR3: CASSLGPAGFTDTQYF. CDR3 nucleotide sequence: TGCGCCAGCAGCTTGGGTCCAGCGGGATTCACAGATACGCAGTATTTT.

This chain links TRBV6-7 with TRBJ2-7; 7 positions agree with TRBD1. TRBV6-7 is reported as an ORF; its role is uncertain. The J segment lost 9 bases and the V segment lost 5 bases, leaving 4 bases of the junction unmatched. This CDR3 is built from 11 residues. CDR3 bases: TGTGCCAGCAGTCGGGACAGTTGGCAGTACTTC. Translation: CASSRDSWQYF.

J is TRBJ2-7 and V is TRBV5-1; 9 bases align to TRBD1. This CDR3 comprises 14 residues. Germline loops: CDR1 SGHRS, CDR2 YFSETQ. The junction had 7 bases not matched to a gene; V was cut back by 5 bases and J by 4 bases. The CDR3 loop is CASRKGTGMYEQYF. The CDR3 DNA reads TGCGCCAGCAGAAAAGGGACAGGGATGTACGAGCAGTACTTC.

The chain is built from TRBV19 and TRBJ1-4; TRBD1 matches 7 bases. CDR1 LNHDA and CDR2 SQIVND come from the germline V gene (reference sequence). The CDR3 spans 13 residues. V gave up 7 bases and J gave up 5 bases; unmatched junction bases: 4. The CDR3 nucleotides read TGTGCCAGTATGGGGACAGAGAATGAAAAACTGTTTTTT. Its translation is CASMGTENEKLFF. The complete variable domain, with remaining parts taken from reference TRBV19 and TRBJ1-4, reads DGGITQSPKYLFRKEGQNVTLSCEQNLNHDAMYWYRQDPGQGLRLIYYSQIVNDFQKGDIAEGYSVSREKKESFPLTVTSAQKNPTAFYLCASMGTENEKLFFGSGTQLSVL.

The V and J genes are TRBV9 and TRBJ2-5; 10 positions agree with TRBD1. The CDR3 is 14 residues long. V lost 4 bases and J lost 3; bases outside the gene matches: 3. From germline, CDR1 is SGDLS and CDR2 YYNGEE. CDR3 protein: CASSPGTGEETQYF. The CDR3 DNA is TGTGCCAGCAGCCCTGGGACAGGGGAAGAGACCCAGTACTTC.

The rearrangement joins TRBV10-1 to TRBJ2-3, with TRBD1 as a possible D gene (6 bases). Per germline, CDR1 WNHNN and CDR2 SYGVQD (reference sequence). This CDR3 is 15 amino acids long. Trimming removed 4 bases from V and 3 bases from J, with 14 bases in between. CDR3 loop: CASSVQGGPTDTQYF. In DNA form, the CDR3 reads TGCGCCAGCAGTGTACAGGGCGGTCCGACAGATACGCAGTATTTT.

The chain carries TRBV29-1 and TRBJ2-5; weak D call: TRBD1 (6 bases). The ends were cut back, 5 bases at V and 6 bases at J, with 13 bases in the middle. The CDR3 totals 12 residues. Germline lookup yields CDR1 SQVTM and CDR2 ANQGSEA. CDR3 sequence: CSVRGTTQTQYF. CDR3 nucleotides: TGCAGCGTTCGAGGGACAACCCAGACCCAGTACTTC.

This clone came up once. The V gene is TRBV6-1, the J gene TRBJ2-7, with a possible D match to TRBD1 (5 bases). The V end lost 1 base, the J end lost 2 bases, and 12 bases lay between the germline ends. The V gene's germline CDR1 is MNHNS and CDR2 SASEGT. The CDR3 covers 15 residues. This CDR3 is CASSEGKGSPYEQYF. The DNA for the CDR3 is TGTGCCAGCAGTGAAGGCAAGGGGTCCCCCTACGAGCAGTACTTC.

The chain carries TRBV11-2 and TRBJ2-7; TRBD1 matches 12 bases. The CDR3 totals 15 residues. V was clipped by 5 bases and J by 4 bases; unmatched bases: 6. CDR1 is SGHAT and CDR2 is FQNNGV in the germline V gene. Here the CDR3 reads CASSDAGQGAYEQYF. CDR3 bases: TGTGCCAGCAGCGATGCGGGACAGGGGGCGTACGAGCAGTACTTC.

The table lists this clone with a few counts. The chain uses TRBV5-4 and TRBJ1-2; D perhaps matches TRBD1 (5 bases). The V end lost 0 bases, the J end lost 2 bases, and 17 bases lay between the germline ends. CDR1 SGHNT and CDR2 YYREEE come from the germline V gene (reference sequence). This CDR3 is 17 amino acids long. CDR3 in amino acids: CASSLGDLGRGNYGYTF. The CDR3, as DNA: TGTGCCAGCAGCTTGGGGGATTTGGGGCGCGGAAACTATGGCTACACCTTC.

The V and J genes are TRBV4-3 and TRBJ2-5, with TRBD1 matching over 11 bases. The germline CDR1 and CDR2 sequences are LGHNA and YSLEER. This CDR3 has 16 amino acids. V shed 3 bases and J 1 base; nucleotides not matched to a gene: 4. The CDR3 DNA is TGCGCCAGCAGCCAGGACAGGGGGCTTGGCCAAGAGACCCAGTACTTC. Its protein product is CASSQDRGLGQETQYF.

The chain recombines TRBV5-1 with TRBJ2-7; 8 bases map to TRBD2. V lost 4 bases, J lost 1 base, and 10 bases stayed unmatched. CDR1 and CDR2 from the germline V gene are SGHRS and YFSETQ. This CDR3 spans 16 amino acids. CDR3 nucleotide sequence: TGCGCCAGCAGCCCGGGGGGGGCCGGACAGTCCTACGAGCAGTACTTC. Translation gives CASSPGGAGQSYEQYF.